The 29 T cell receptor beta chains listed next were all sequenced from one sample in a study of blood T cell repertoires in COVID-19. Data came from immunoSEQ multiplex PCR; TCRdb stores just in-frame clones and leaves some out. This sample has some 65,000 clones, with under 95% found just once. Input material: peripheral blood. Source of these receptors: a man in his 70s with active COVID-19.

This clone was seen just once. The chain is built from TRBV29-1 and TRBJ2-6; possible D gene TRBD2, 5 bases. CDR1 and CDR2 (germline): SQVTM, ANQGSEA. The germline V and J ends were trimmed by 6 bases and 0 bases, with 18 bases remaining between them. The CDR3 sequence is 17 residues long. The CDR3 loop is CSVTRGASSSGANVLTF. CDR3 in DNA: TGCAGCGTCACTCGGGGAGCGTCGAGCTCTGGGGCCAACGTCCTGACTTTC.

The gene calls are TRBV7-8 and TRBJ2-7; a weak D match, TRBD2 (5 bases). Germline V gives CDR1 SGHVS, CDR2 FQNEAQ. The CDR3 length is 12 residues. The germline V and J ends were trimmed by 4 bases and 12 bases, with 16 bases remaining between them. CDR3 region: CASSYPAGGWYV. Here the CDR3 DNA reads TGTGCCAGCAGCTACCCTGCAGGCGGGTGGTACGTC.

The V and J genes are TRBV6-5 and TRBJ2-1, with 8 nucleotides matching TRBD1. The CDR3 is 16 amino acids. The V gene end was trimmed by 4 bases and the J gene end by 3 bases; junction bases not matched to a gene: 8. The germline V gene encodes CDR1 MNHEY and CDR2 SVGAGI. The CDR3 sequence is CASSSVRDRNYNEQFF. The CDR3 DNA follows: TGTGCCAGCAGTTCCGTCCGGGACAGGAACTACAATGAGCAGTTCTTC.

The rearrangement links TRBV5-1 to TRBJ2-1; TRBD1 matches at 8 bases. With V trimmed by 4 bases and J by 0 bases, 9 bases remained unmatched. CDR1 is SGHRS and CDR2 is YFSETQ in the germline V gene. The CDR3 is 17 amino acids. The CDR3 DNA sequence: TGCGCCAGCAGCACCGGGACAGGCCCAAGCTCCTACAATGAGCAGTTCTTC. Its protein product is CASSTGTGPSSYNEQFF.

The gene calls are TRBV10-3 and TRBJ1-2; 8 nucleotides match TRBD1. CDR3 length: 14 residues. The V segment lost 6 bases and the J segment 2 bases; nucleotides outside the gene matches: 5. Germline V gene sequence: CDR1 ENHRY, CDR2 SYGVKD. As DNA, the CDR3 is TGTGCCATCAGGGGAGGGACAGGAAACTATGGCTACACCTTC. Protein product: CAIRGGTGNYGYTF.

The V call is TRBV1, the J call TRBJ2-5; TRBD2 is the table's D call and was not checked against the DNA. TRBV1 is deemed a pseudogene. This CDR3 is 16 amino acids long. CDR3 sequence: CTSSQPSGGWQETQYF. The CDR3 DNA sequence: TGCACCAGCAGCCAACCCAGCGGGGGGTGGCAAGAGACCCAGTACTTC.

The chain couples TRBV28 to TRBJ2-3, with D possibly matching TRBD1 (8 bases). The ends were cut back, 5 bases at V and 2 bases at J, with 14 bases in the middle. Germline CDR1 MDHEN, CDR2 SYDVKM. This CDR3 comprises 15 residues. The CDR3 sequence is CASSPQGGYTDTQYF. DNA of the CDR3: TGTGCCAGCAGTCCACAGGGGGGGTACACAGATACGCAGTATTTT.

This clone was recorded once. The DNA for the CDR3 is TGTGCCAGCAGCCAAGATGGCAGCACAGATACGCAGTATTTT. It specifies CASSQDGSTDTQYF. The gene calls are TRBV4-2 and TRBJ2-3, with D unclear. Per germline, CDR1 LGHNA and CDR2 YNFKEQ. Trimming removed 0 bases from V and 0 bases from J, with 4 bases in between. This CDR3 region has 14 residues.

This clone occurred once. The rearrangement links TRBV7-9 to TRBJ2-4, with a tentative D call TRBD1 (6 bases). The V and J ends lost 5 bases and 0 bases respectively, with 20 bases between them. Per germline, CDR1 SEHNR and CDR2 FQNEAQ (reference sequence). The CDR3 has 18 amino acids. CDR3 DNA: TGTGCCAGCAGCCAATCCCCTACAGGGCCGCTAGCCAAAAACATTCAGTACTTC. It is translated as CASSQSPTGPLAKNIQYF.

The CDR3 DNA reads TGCGCCAGCAGCCGGGGACTAGCGGGGGGACAATACAATGAGCAGTTCTTC. Encoded protein: CASSRGLAGGQYNEQFF. V is TRBV4-1 and J is TRBJ2-1, with 15 bases fitting TRBD2. Germline CDR1 and CDR2: MGHRA and YSYEKL. This CDR3 spans 17 amino acids. Unmatched junction bases numbered 5, after V lost 4 bases and J lost 4 bases.

The chain links TRBV7-9 to TRBJ1-1; 12 bases are a match to TRBD1. The junction had 10 bases not matched to a gene; V was cut back by 5 bases and J by 6 bases. This CDR3 is 16 amino acids long. CDR1 is SEHNR, CDR2 FQNEAQ, per germline (reference sequence). The DNA of the CDR3 is TGTGCCAGCAGCCCCGGGACAGGGGGCGACGGTGCTGAAGCTTTCTTT. The encoded protein is CASSPGTGGDGAEAFF.

This chain connects TRBV15 to TRBJ2-3, with D perhaps matching TRBD1 (6 bases). This CDR3 comprises 16 residues. CDR1 LNHNV and CDR2 YYDKDF come from the germline V gene (reference sequence). Trimming took 1 base from V and 3 from J, leaving 14 bases between them. The CDR3 DNA is TGTGCCACCAGCAGAGGAGGCACAGGGAATACAGATACGCAGTATTTT. Its protein product is CATSRGGTGNTDTQYF.

The V gene is TRBV5-1, the J gene TRBJ2-1, with D unresolved. The CDR3 has 14 residues. Trimming took off 9 bases at V and 7 bases at J, with 20 bases between the two ends. Germline assignment: CDR1 SGHRS and CDR2 YFSETQ. This chain's CDR3 is CATKRFPGVNEQFF. CDR3 coding DNA: TGCGCCACTAAAAGGTTCCCCGGAGTTAATGAGCAGTTCTTC.

The DNA for the CDR3 is TGCGCCAGCAGCGCGGGACAGGGGGGTCCCTACGAGCAGTACGTC. This gives the protein CASSAGQGGPYEQYV. The rearrangement joins TRBV5-1 to TRBJ2-7; 11 bases align to TRBD1. CDR1 is SGHRS, CDR2 YFSETQ, per germline. The trim removed 4 bases at V and 2 bases at J, leaving 5 bases unmatched. The CDR3 sequence is 15 residues long.

The J gene is TRBJ1-6, the V gene TRBV11-3, with D possibly being TRBD1 (6 bases). CDR1 is SGHNT and CDR2 is YENEEA in the germline V gene. CDR3 length: 17 amino acids. V lost 3 bases and J 0 bases, leaving 12 bases between the germline ends. The CDR3 DNA reads TGTGCCAGCAGCTTGTCCCTGGACAGCTCCTATAATTCACCCCTCCACTTT. Translation gives CASSLSLDSSYNSPLHF.

In this sample, this clone turned up once. The V gene is TRBV28, the J gene TRBJ1-2; no firm D call. The CDR3 runs to 14 residues. CDR1 and CDR2 from the germline V gene are MDHEN and SYDVKM. V lost 4 bases and J 3 bases, leaving 12 bases between the germline ends. DNA for the CDR3: TGTGCCAGCAGTTCCCACAGTGCTTACTATGGCTACACCTTC. This translates into CASSSHSAYYGYTF.

This rearrangement joins TRBV18 to TRBJ2-4, with 7 bases identical to TRBD2. CDR1 and CDR2 (germline): KGHSH, LQKENI. This CDR3 has 14 residues. With 3 bases clipped from V and 5 bases from J, the junction kept 4 bases outside the gene matches. The CDR3 loop is CASSPRTSENIQYF. CDR3 nucleotides: TGTGCCAGCTCACCGCGGACTAGTGAAAACATTCAGTACTTC.

This sequence joins TRBV6-5 and TRBJ1-2, with 8 positions matching TRBD1. The ends lost 6 bases at V and 1 base at J; junction bases unmatched: 7. The CDR3 has 15 amino acids. The V gene's germline CDR1 is MNHEY and CDR2 SVGAGI. The CDR3 DNA follows: TGTGCCAGCAGAGCCGGACAGGGTTTTAACTATGGCTACACCTTC. Its translation: CASRAGQGFNYGYTF.

The V gene is TRBV7-9, the J gene TRBJ1-4; D is perhaps TRBD1 (5 bases). CDR1 and CDR2 (germline): SEHNR, FQNEAQ (reference sequence). V shed 6 bases and J shed 7 bases, with 15 bases lying between them. The CDR3 extends over 14 amino acids. DNA of the CDR3: TGTGCCAGCAGACAACAGGCCTCCGGTGAAAAACTGTTTTTT. Residues: CASRQQASGEKLFF. Combining the CDR3 with reference TRBV7-9 and TRBJ1-4 gives the whole variable domain DTGVSQNPRHKITKRGQNVTFRCDPISEHNRLYWYRQTLGQGPEFLTYFQNEAQLEKSRLLSDRFSAERPKGSFSTLEIQRTEQGDSAMYLCASRQQASGEKLFFGSGTQLSVL.

The J gene is TRBJ1-1, the V gene TRBV7-9; TRBD1 agrees at 8 bases. Germline CDR1 is SEHNR and CDR2 is FQNEAQ (reference sequence). After removal of 4 bases from V and 4 bases from J, the junction contained 5 bases not matched to a gene. The CDR3 is 14 amino acids. CDR3 in DNA: TGTGCCAGCAGCTCGACAGGGGCAGCCACTGAAGCTTTCTTT. Amino acid sequence: CASSSTGAATEAFF.

This rearrangement joins TRBV6-2 or TRBV6-3 to TRBJ2-2, with TRBD1 matching 8 bases. This CDR3 is 17 amino acids long. The germline V gene has CDR1 MNHEY and CDR2 SVGEGT. Trimming took 1 base from V and 2 from J; bases not matched to a gene: 6. The CDR3, as DNA: TGTGCCAGCAGTTACTTGGACAGGGATTCAAACACCGGGGAGCTGTTTTTT. The encoded protein is CASSYLDRDSNTGELFF.

The chain joins TRBV5-8 to TRBJ2-5; D ambiguous. This CDR3 is 12 amino acids long. CDR1 is SGHTS, CDR2 YDEGEE, per germline. V was clipped by 1 base and J by 5 bases, with 6 bases between them. CDR3 DNA sequence: TGTGCCAGCAGCTTGTTGCGGGAGACCCAGTACTTC. It codes for CASSLLRETQYF. The full variable domain, in which reference TRBV5-8 and TRBJ2-5 provide the parts outside the CDR3, is EAGVTQSPTHLIKTRGQQATLRCSPISGHTSVYWYQQALGLGLQFLLWYDEGEERNRGNFPPRFSGRQFPNYSSELNVNALELEDSALYLCASSLLRETQYFGPGTRLLVL.

V is TRBV11-3 and J is TRBJ2-1; D remains ambiguous. This CDR3 is built from 15 residues. With 0 bases removed from V and 2 bases from J, the gap between germline ends came to 8 bases. Germline V gene sequence: CDR1 SGHNT, CDR2 YENEEA. The CDR3 loop is CASSLERQAYNEQFF. The CDR3 nucleotides read TGTGCCAGCAGCTTAGAACGCCAGGCCTACAATGAGCAGTTCTTC.

The J gene is TRBJ2-3, the V gene TRBV5-4, with 8 positions matching TRBD1. The germline V gene has CDR1 SGHNT and CDR2 YYREEE (reference sequence). Losses at the gene ends were 2 bases for V and 3 bases for J; bases not matched to a gene: 2. CDR3 size: 14 residues. CDR3 amino acids: CASSLNRGTDTQYF. Written as DNA, the CDR3 is TGTGCCAGCAGCTTAAACAGGGGGACAGATACGCAGTATTTT.

This clone was seen just once. The V and J genes are TRBV7-8 and TRBJ2-1, with 11 bases fitting TRBD2. The CDR3 runs 16 residues. The germline gives CDR1 SGHVS, CDR2 FQNEAQ. V was pared by 5 bases and J by 4 bases, with 7 bases of the junction left unmatched. CDR3 in DNA: TGTGCCAGCAGCCACCGACTAGCGGGGCTTTACAATGAGCAGTTCTTC. It codes for CASSHRLAGLYNEQFF.

This sequence joins TRBV11-2 and TRBJ2-7; TRBD2 agrees at 10 bases. Per germline, CDR1 SGHAT and CDR2 FQNNGV. Trimming cost V 4 bases and J 2 bases; bases outside gene matches: 5. CDR3 size: 15 residues. The CDR3 sequence is CASSYQRGGTYEQYV. Written as DNA, the CDR3 is TGTGCCAGCAGCTACCAGCGGGGGGGCACCTACGAGCAGTACGTC.

This chain links TRBV5-4 with TRBJ2-3; tentatively, D is TRBD1 (6 bases). With 4 bases removed from V and 6 bases from J, the gap between germline ends came to 12 bases. The CDR3 loop spans 13 amino acids. Looked up from germline, CDR1 is SGHNT and CDR2 is YYREEE (reference sequence). In DNA form, the CDR3 reads TGTGCCAGCAGCATGAAGGGGGTGGATACGCAGTATTTT. This sequence encodes CASSMKGVDTQYF.

The chain uses TRBV7-6 and TRBJ2-3; a weak D match, TRBD2 (6 bases). CDR1 is SGHVS and CDR2 is FNYEAQ in the germline V gene. Trimming removed 8 bases from V and 6 bases from J, with 21 bases in between. This CDR3 is 15 amino acids long. The CDR3 DNA reads as TGTGCCAGCGGAGGTAGTGGGGGACTTCGGGATACGCAGTATTTT. The encoded protein is CASGGSGGLRDTQYF.

The rearrangement joins TRBV7-2 to TRBJ2-2; no clear D. V was shortened by 3 bases and J by 3 bases, with 2 bases between the two germline ends. The CDR3 is 12 residues long. The germline V gene has CDR1 SGHTA and CDR2 FQGNSA. The CDR3: CASSFYTGELFF. The CDR3, as DNA: TGTGCCAGCAGCTTCTACACCGGGGAGCTGTTTTTT.